These T cell receptor beta chains were read from a single sample in a study of shared clonotypes between healthy human individuals. Sequencing used immunoSEQ multiplex PCR; TCRdb keeps in-frame clones, though not all of them. There are under 1,900,000 clones in the sample; around 98.5% occur only once, and about 0.35% lies in the top ten. The specimen was naive CD4+ T cells sorted from blood. All receptors derive from a young man in good health. Both conserved end residues are part of each CDR3. D genes are given only for firm matches. For some rows the clone size is stated as once, few or many, or as a class when expanded; others skip it.

j_call: TRBJ2-7; d_call: TRBD2; clone_size: NA; v_call: TRBV19; cdr3_nt: TGTGCCAGTAGTTCGACTAGCGGGAGGTTAAGCTCCTACGAGCAGTACTTC; cdr3_aa: CASSSTSGRLSSYEQYF
j_call: TRBJ2-1; d_call: NA; clone_size: NA; v_call: TRBV20-1; cdr3_nt: TGCAGTGCTAGATCGCATGAGCAGTTCTTC; cdr3_aa: CSARSHEQFF
j_call: TRBJ1-3; d_call: NA; clone_size: NA; v_call: TRBV7-3; cdr3_nt: TGTGCCAGCAGCTTAACGGGGGAAAACACCATATATTTT; cdr3_aa: CASSLTGENTIYF
j_call: TRBJ2-2; d_call: NA; clone_size: NA; v_call: TRBV9; cdr3_nt: TGTGCCAGCAGCGCCAGCGGACAGTCGCGCGGGGAGCTGTTTTTT; cdr3_aa: CASSASGQSRGELFF
j_call: TRBJ2-5; d_call: NA; clone_size: NA; v_call: TRBV5-1; cdr3_nt: TGCGCCAGCAGCTTGGTGGCAGGAACCCAAGAGACCCAGTACTTC; cdr3_aa: CASSLVAGTQETQYF
j_call: TRBJ1-5; d_call: NA; clone_size: NA; v_call: TRBV10-3; cdr3_nt: TGTGCCATCAGTGAGTCACCAGGTGATCAGCCCCAGCATTTT; cdr3_aa: CAISESPGDQPQHF
j_call: TRBJ2-7; d_call: NA; clone_size: NA; v_call: TRBV5-1; cdr3_nt: TGCGCCAGCAGCTTGGGACAGGAATACGAGCAGTACTTC; cdr3_aa: CASSLGQEYEQYF
j_call: TRBJ1-5; d_call: NA; clone_size: NA; v_call: TRBV27; cdr3_nt: TGTGCCAGCAGTCTTCGTCCGACGGGACAGCCCCAGCATTTT; cdr3_aa: CASSLRPTGQPQHF
j_call: TRBJ2-5; d_call: NA; clone_size: NA; v_call: TRBV19; cdr3_nt: TGTGCCAGTAGTTCCCGCGACTACCAAGAGACCCAGTACTTC; cdr3_aa: CASSSRDYQETQYF
j_call: TRBJ1-4; d_call: NA; clone_size: NA; v_call: TRBV11-2; cdr3_nt: TGTGCCAGCAGTCCGGCCGGGACGATTGAAAAACTGTTTTTT; cdr3_aa: CASSPAGTIEKLFF
j_call: TRBJ2-7; d_call: TRBD2; clone_size: NA; v_call: TRBV29-1; cdr3_nt: TGCAGCGTTGAAGATCTTCGGGGGGGCGAGCAGTACTTC; cdr3_aa: CSVEDLRGGEQYF
j_call: TRBJ2-3; d_call: TRBD2; clone_size: NA; v_call: TRBV7-2; cdr3_nt: TGTGCCAGCAGCGCCCGACTAGCGGGGAGCACAGATACGCAGTATTTT; cdr3_aa: CASSARLAGSTDTQYF
j_call: TRBJ2-1; d_call: TRBD2; clone_size: NA; v_call: TRBV2; cdr3_nt: TGTGCCAGCAGTGTCCTGGGACTAGCGGGAGCTGGGAATGAGCAGTTCTTC; cdr3_aa: CASSVLGLAGAGNEQFF
j_call: TRBJ2-1; d_call: NA; clone_size: NA; v_call: TRBV7-8; cdr3_nt: TGTGCCAGCAGCTTAGCGCCAGGGACCTCAGCTAGTGAGCAGTTCTTC; cdr3_aa: CASSLAPGTSASEQFF
j_call: TRBJ1-2; d_call: NA; clone_size: NA; v_call: TRBV7-2; cdr3_nt: TGTGCCAGCAGCTTAAGGCGCCAGGACCCCCTTGGCTACACCTTC; cdr3_aa: CASSLRRQDPLGYTF
j_call: TRBJ2-7; d_call: NA; clone_size: NA; v_call: TRBV2; cdr3_nt: TGTGCCAGCAGTGGGACGCAATCCTACGAGCAGTACTTC; cdr3_aa: CASSGTQSYEQYF
j_call: TRBJ2-5; d_call: NA; clone_size: once; v_call: TRBV28; cdr3_nt: TGTGCCAGCAGTTTAACAGGAGAAGAGACCCAGTACTTC; cdr3_aa: CASSLTGEETQYF
j_call: TRBJ1-5; d_call: NA; clone_size: once; v_call: TRBV6-6; cdr3_nt: TGTGCCAGCAGTCAGACAGTCCTTCAGCCCCAGCATTTT; cdr3_aa: CASSQTVLQPQHF
j_call: TRBJ1-3; d_call: NA; clone_size: NA; v_call: TRBV5-1; cdr3_nt: TGCGCCAGCAGCGCTGACAGATACTCTGGAAACACCATATATTTT; cdr3_aa: CASSADRYSGNTIYF
j_call: TRBJ1-1; d_call: NA; clone_size: NA; v_call: TRBV7-9; cdr3_nt: TGTGCCAGCAGCGATACTCCGGCTGAAGCTTTCTTT; cdr3_aa: CASSDTPAEAFF
j_call: TRBJ2-7; d_call: TRBD2; clone_size: NA; v_call: TRBV28; cdr3_nt: TGTGCCAGCAGTGTGGGGGGGACTAGCGTTTATGAGCAGTACTTC; cdr3_aa: CASSVGGTSVYEQYF
j_call: TRBJ1-1; d_call: TRBD1; clone_size: NA; v_call: TRBV11-2; cdr3_nt: TGTGCCAGCAGCTTAGCCCGGGACAGGGAGAAAAAGGACACTGAAGCTTTCTTT; cdr3_aa: CASSLARDREKKDTEAFF
j_call: TRBJ2-3; d_call: NA; clone_size: NA; v_call: TRBV5-1; cdr3_nt: TGCGCCAGCAGCTTGGGTTGGACAGATACGCAGTATTTT; cdr3_aa: CASSLGWTDTQYF
j_call: TRBJ1-1; d_call: NA; clone_size: NA; v_call: TRBV4-1; cdr3_nt: TGCGCCAGCAGCCAAGATCGAGGCCGCATGAACACTGAAGCTTTCTTT; cdr3_aa: CASSQDRGRMNTEAFF
j_call: TRBJ1-5; d_call: NA; clone_size: NA; v_call: TRBV5-4; cdr3_nt: TGTGCCAGCAGCTTGGCGGGGCAGCCCCAGCATTTT; cdr3_aa: CASSLAGQPQHF
j_call: TRBJ2-5; d_call: TRBD2; clone_size: NA; v_call: TRBV6-6; cdr3_nt: TGTGCCAGTGGGGGTCGCGGGAGGGCCGCTGAGACCCAGTACTTC; cdr3_aa: CASGGRGRAAETQYF
j_call: TRBJ2-1; d_call: TRBD2; clone_size: NA; v_call: TRBV6-1; cdr3_nt: TGTGCCAGCAATGAATACCCCGGGACTATTAATGAGCAGTTCTTC; cdr3_aa: CASNEYPGTINEQFF
j_call: TRBJ2-7; d_call: NA; clone_size: once; v_call: TRBV25-1; cdr3_nt: TGTGCCAGCAGTGAATCCGGAGTTAGGCAGTACTTC; cdr3_aa: CASSESGVRQYF
j_call: TRBJ2-3; d_call: NA; clone_size: NA; v_call: TRBV10-2; cdr3_nt: TGCGCCAGCAGTGATCAGACTAGGCCGGCAGATACGCAGTATTTT; cdr3_aa: CASSDQTRPADTQYF
j_call: TRBJ2-7; d_call: TRBD2; clone_size: NA; v_call: TRBV10-2; cdr3_nt: TGCGCCAGCAGCCCCTCACTAGCGGCGAGCTCCTACGAGCAGTACTTC; cdr3_aa: CASSPSLAASSYEQYF
j_call: TRBJ2-7; d_call: NA; clone_size: NA; v_call: TRBV5-1; cdr3_nt: TGCGCCAGCAGTTATGGGGGTGCCGGCGAGCAGTACTTC; cdr3_aa: CASSYGGAGEQYF
j_call: TRBJ2-3; d_call: NA; clone_size: NA; v_call: TRBV5-5; cdr3_nt: TGTGCCAGCAGCTTGAGAGCGGGTGACGATACGCAGTATTTT; cdr3_aa: CASSLRAGDDTQYF
j_call: TRBJ2-2; d_call: NA; clone_size: NA; v_call: TRBV5-1; cdr3_nt: TGCGCCAGCAGCTTGGGGCCGACTGTACCAACCGGGGAGCTGTTTTTT; cdr3_aa: CASSLGPTVPTGELFF
j_call: TRBJ1-2; d_call: TRBD1; clone_size: NA; v_call: TRBV30; cdr3_nt: TGTGCCTGGAGTGTACAGGGGGCGCATGGCTACACCTTC; cdr3_aa: CAWSVQGAHGYTF
j_call: TRBJ2-5; d_call: TRBD1; clone_size: NA; v_call: TRBV9; cdr3_nt: TGTGCCAGCAGCCCCCGACAGGGGCAAGAGACCCAGTACTTC; cdr3_aa: CASSPRQGQETQYF
j_call: TRBJ2-3; d_call: NA; clone_size: NA; v_call: TRBV4-1; cdr3_nt: TGCGCCAGCAGCCAAGGTCTGGCTGGGGTGGATACGCAGTATTTT; cdr3_aa: CASSQGLAGVDTQYF
j_call: TRBJ1-2; d_call: NA; clone_size: once; v_call: TRBV6-5; cdr3_nt: TGTGCCAGTCAGGGTGGGGCTGGGTTCTTTCGCTACACCTTC; cdr3_aa: CASQGGAGFFRYTF
j_call: TRBJ1-3; d_call: NA; clone_size: NA; v_call: TRBV4-1; cdr3_nt: TGCGCCAGCAGCCAAGTGAGTGGTTTGGGAAACACCATATATTTT; cdr3_aa: CASSQVSGLGNTIYF
j_call: TRBJ2-7; d_call: TRBD2; clone_size: NA; v_call: TRBV19; cdr3_nt: TGTGCCAGTAGCGGGACTAGCGACGCCTACGAGCAGTACTTC; cdr3_aa: CASSGTSDAYEQYF
j_call: TRBJ2-1; d_call: TRBD2; clone_size: NA; v_call: TRBV4-2; cdr3_nt: TGTGCCAGCAGCCAAGTGCTAGCGGGGTCCGGAACCAATGAGCAGTTCTTC; cdr3_aa: CASSQVLAGSGTNEQFF
j_call: TRBJ1-5; d_call: NA; clone_size: NA; v_call: TRBV28; cdr3_nt: TGTGCCACCGGCGGACCCAATCAGCCCCAGCATTTT; cdr3_aa: CATGGPNQPQHF
j_call: TRBJ2-7; d_call: TRBD2; clone_size: NA; v_call: TRBV4-2; cdr3_nt: TGTGCCAGCAGCCAAGGGGGAGCGGGGAGCTCCTACGAGCAGTACTTC; cdr3_aa: CASSQGGAGSSYEQYF
j_call: TRBJ2-7; d_call: TRBD2; clone_size: NA; v_call: TRBV19; cdr3_nt: TGTGCCAGTAGTATAGTCGGGACTAAAGAGCAGTACTTC; cdr3_aa: CASSIVGTKEQYF
j_call: TRBJ1-2; d_call: NA; clone_size: NA; v_call: TRBV15; cdr3_nt: TGTGCCACCAGCAGAGGGATGGACAGCCGCTATGGCTACACCTTC; cdr3_aa: CATSRGMDSRYGYTF
j_call: TRBJ1-5; d_call: NA; clone_size: NA; v_call: TRBV7-8; cdr3_nt: TGTGCCAGCAGCCCCCGCGTCCCCAATCAGCCCCAGCATTTT; cdr3_aa: CASSPRVPNQPQHF
j_call: TRBJ2-7; d_call: TRBD2; clone_size: NA; v_call: TRBV29-1; cdr3_nt: TGCAGCGTGGAGGGACTAGCGGGAAAAAGGAAGGCCTACGAGCAGTACTTC; cdr3_aa: CSVEGLAGKRKAYEQYF
j_call: TRBJ2-1; d_call: TRBD2; clone_size: NA; v_call: TRBV18; cdr3_nt: TGTGCCAGCTCACCAGGGGCGGGAGGGAGTGAGCAGTTCTTC; cdr3_aa: CASSPGAGGSEQFF